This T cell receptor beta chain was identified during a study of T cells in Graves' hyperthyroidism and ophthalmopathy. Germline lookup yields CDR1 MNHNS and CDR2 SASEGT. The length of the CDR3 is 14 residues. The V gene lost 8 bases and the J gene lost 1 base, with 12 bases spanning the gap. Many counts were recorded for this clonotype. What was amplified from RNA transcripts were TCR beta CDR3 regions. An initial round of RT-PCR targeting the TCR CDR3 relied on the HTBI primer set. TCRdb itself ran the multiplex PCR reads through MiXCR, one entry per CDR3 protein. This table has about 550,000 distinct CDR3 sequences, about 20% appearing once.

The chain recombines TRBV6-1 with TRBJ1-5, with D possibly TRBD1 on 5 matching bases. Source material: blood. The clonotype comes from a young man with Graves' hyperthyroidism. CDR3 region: CASWTGQSNQPQHF. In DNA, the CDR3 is TGTGCCAGCTGGACGGGGCAGAGCAATCAGCCCCAGCATTTT.